Described below is a single T cell receptor (beta chain) sequence and its context. Its antigen is not identified. This specimen belongs to a study of monozygotic twins with inflammatory bowel disease. Study-level findings and limits: Healthy twins shared more clonotypes with others than IBD patients, most markedly active ones. Varied immunosuppressive treatments among patients may have increased repertoire variability.

UMIs that included a 6-nucleotide sample barcode were added by template switching, which took place during cDNA synthesis. Both TCRalpha and TCRbeta cDNA were subjected to two nested PCRs lasting approximately 16 and 10 cycles. Reanalyzing the 5' RACE reads, TCRdb keeps one entry per CDR3 protein, without DNA. Its listing shows some 300,000 distinct CDR3 sequences. The TCR sequence derives from a human donor with ulcerative colitis or Crohn's disease, or a healthy co-twin of an affected twin (not recorded which). The specimen sequenced was blood.

The CDR3 here is CASSLVRGRGRQYF. The chain couples TRBV5-1 to TRBJ2-5; with no DNA, the TCRdb D assignment of TRBD1 cannot be verified. Germline V gene data show CDR1 as SGHRS and CDR2 as YFSETQ. CDR3 length: 14 amino acids.